One T cell receptor beta chain is described in this entry. Its antigen is not known. This sample stems from a study of shared clonotypes between healthy human individuals. Overall study: The people who gave samples were two women and a few men aged 18 to 49. There were three CD4 naive, three CD4 memory, two CD8 naive and one CD8 memory plates per donor. Points from the study as a whole: It was observed that approximately 5% of naive CD4 clonotypes were shared across a handful of donors.

Several immunoSEQ 96-well plates shared each subset's DNA, each plate a replicate. Measured with immunoSEQ multiplex PCR; TCRdb has only the in-frame clones, and not every one. The sample has about 1 million clones; roughly 70% are singletons. The germline V and J ends were trimmed by 5 bases and 0 bases, with 8 bases remaining between them. From germline, CDR1 is SNHLY and CDR2 FYNNEI. There are 14 residues in the CDR3. Material: memory CD4+ T cells sorted from blood. Subset noted: CD45RA-negative fraction. The receptor was derived from a man younger than 30 in good health. The V gene is TRBV2, the J gene TRBJ1-5; D might be TRBD1 (6 bases). DNA of the CDR3: TGTGCCAGCAGTCGGACAGATAGCAATCAGCCCCAGCATTTT. It is translated as CASSRTDSNQPQHF.